A selection of T cell receptor beta chains follows, all from one sample in a study of T-cell memory formation after mild COVID-19. Each CDR3 protein gets one entry after TCRdb re-called the 5' RACE reads with MiXCR. This sample has about half a million distinct CDR3 sequences; around a sixth occur once, and the top ten carry roughly 12%. Specimen: PBMCs or a T cell subset sorted from them (not recorded which). Receptors originate from an adult woman who had mild COVID-19 (a few samples of this study predate the infection). Cell type and time point are not known. Both conserved end residues are part of each CDR3. The D gene is left open where the match is weak. The size entry is marked missing in some rows and otherwise reads once, few, many or a size class.

17,TRBV4-1,TRBJ2-3,-,TRBD2,TGCGCCAGCAGCCAAGATTTAAGACTAGCGGGAGGAGATACGCAGTATTTT,CASSQDLRLAGGDTQYF
17,TRBV28,TRBJ1-1,-,-,TGTGCCAGCAGTTTGGTCTCCCGAGGCAAGCGGAACACTGAAGCTTTCTTT,CASSLVSRGKRNTEAFF
13,TRBV4-3,TRBJ1-4,-,-,TGCGCCAGCAGCCCCCCCGCCGATGAAAAACTGTTTTTT,CASSPPADEKLFF
15,TRBV12-3/TRBV12-4,TRBJ1-5,few,-,TGTGCCAGCAGTACCAGTGGGGGGTCGAATCAGCCCCAGCATTTT,CASSTSGGSNQPQHF
15,TRBV24-1,TRBJ1-5,-,-,TGTGCCACCAGTGATTCCGTGGGACCGGAGGGGCCCCAGCATTTT,CATSDSVGPEGPQHF
15,TRBV11-2,TRBJ2-1,many,-,TGTGCCAGCAGTTACAACAGGGGAGGTAGCAATGAGCAGTTCTTC,CASSYNRGGSNEQFF
15,TRBV24-1,TRBJ2-1,few,TRBD2,TGTGCCACCAGTGTGGGTAGCGGGGACTTGAATGAGCAGTTCTTC,CATSVGSGDLNEQFF
16,TRBV5-1,TRBJ2-1,-,-,TGCGCCAGCAGCTTGGACGCGGGTCTACAGGACAATGAGCAGTTCTTC,CASSLDAGLQDNEQFF
14,TRBV6-5,TRBJ1-6,-,-,TGTGCCAGCAGTTACTCGGGAGAGAATTCACCCCTCCACTTT,CASSYSGENSPLHF
17,TRBV10-3,TRBJ2-5,few,TRBD2,TGTGCCATCAGTCCGGGGCCTAGCGGGACGGGTTGGGAGACCCAGTACTTC,CAISPGPSGTGWETQYF
14,TRBV4-1,TRBJ1-2,few,-,TGCGCCAGCAGCCAAGTCGGGGGTCCCTATGGCTACACCTTC,CASSQVGGPYGYTF
14,TRBV24-1,TRBJ1-2,-,-,TGTGCCACCAGTGATTTGGGCAGGAGCTATGGCTACACCTTC,CATSDLGRSYGYTF
17,TRBV15,TRBJ1-5,-,TRBD1,TGTGCCACCAGCAGAGATCGGACAGGGAGGGGTAATCAGCCCCAGCATTTT,CATSRDRTGRGNQPQHF
12,TRBV6-6,TRBJ2-2,-,-,TGTGCCAGCAGTTACTCCGGCTGGGAGCTGTTTTTT,CASSYSGWELFF
15,TRBV6-5,TRBJ1-2,-,TRBD1,TGTGCCAGCAGGCCGGACCGGGACAGCAGCTATGGCTACACCTTC,CASRPDRDSSYGYTF
16,TRBV14,TRBJ2-1,many,-,TGTGCCAGCAGCCAAGACTATGTGAGCCCCTACAATGAGCAGTTCTTC,CASSQDYVSPYNEQFF
14,TRBV7-9,TRBJ1-1,few,-,TGTGCCAGCAGCTCGGGCGTCATGAACACTGAAGCTTTCTTT,CASSSGVMNTEAFF
12,TRBV20-1,TRBJ2-1,few,-,TGCAGTGCGTACAGCTCCTACAATGAGCAGTTCTTC,CSAYSSYNEQFF
12,TRBV20-1,TRBJ1-1,few,-,TGCAGTGCTAGGTACATGAACACTGAAGCTTTCTTT,CSARYMNTEAFF
13,TRBV6-2/TRBV6-3,TRBJ2-7,-,-,TGTGCCAGCAGTACAAGTTACGGGCATGAGCAGTACTTC,CASSTSYGHEQYF
15,TRBV5-1,TRBJ2-1,many,TRBD1,TGCGCCAGCAGGCCTGGGACAGGCTCCTACAATGAGCAGTTCTTC,CASRPGTGSYNEQFF
15,TRBV12-3/TRBV12-4,TRBJ2-2,many,-,TGTGCCAGCAGTTTAAACGGGGTAAACACCGGGGAGCTGTTTTTT,CASSLNGVNTGELFF
18,TRBV15,TRBJ2-1,many,TRBD2,TGTGCCACCAGCAGAGATGTCCTTCTAGCGGGAGTTTGGGATGAGCAGTTCTTC,CATSRDVLLAGVWDEQFF
15,TRBV7-7,TRBJ2-7,few,-,TGTGCCAGCAGCTTCAGACGGGGGCACTCCTACGAGCAGTACTTC,CASSFRRGHSYEQYF
18,TRBV10-3,TRBJ1-2,few,-,TGTGCCATCAGTGAGTCTTCAAACCGCCTATCCCATAACTATGGCTACACCTTC,CAISESSNRLSHNYGYTF
13,TRBV7-9,TRBJ2-7,-,-,TGTGCCAGCAGCTTCCAGGGGCATCACGAGCAGTACTTC,CASSFQGHHEQYF
15,TRBV4-3,TRBJ1-5,many,-,TGCGCCAGCAGCCAAGATTGGGGGGACAATCAGCCCCAGCATTTT,CASSQDWGDNQPQHF
13,TRBV20-1,TRBJ1-1,-,-,TGCAGTGCTAGGCCTACCGTATGGGCTGAAGCTTTCTTT,CSARPTVWAEAFF
14,TRBV3-1,TRBJ2-1,few,-,TGTGCCAGCAGCCCGGGCCCCGGAGCTTATGAGCAGTTCTTC,CASSPGPGAYEQFF
17,TRBV27,TRBJ2-7,many,TRBD2,TGTGCCAGCAGTCTCGGACTAGCGGGAGGGAGTGGGAACGAGCAGTACTTC,CASSLGLAGGSGNEQYF
12,TRBV7-8,TRBJ1-1,few,-,TGTGCCAGCAGCTTGGCGATTGAACCCACCATATGG,CASSLAIEPTIW
13,TRBV18,TRBJ1-2,-,-,TGTGCCAGCTCCCACCGGGATCACCCCGGCTACACCTTC,CASSHRDHPGYTF
15,TRBV4-1,TRBJ2-7,few,TRBD1,TGCGCCAGCAGCCAAAACAGGGGGCTGAACTACGAGCAGTACTTC,CASSQNRGLNYEQYF
15,TRBV10-3,TRBJ1-5,-,-,TGTGCCATCAGACCGGGGCCGTCAGGCAATCAGCCCCAGCATTTT,CAIRPGPSGNQPQHF
16,TRBV27,TRBJ1-5,-,-,TGTGCCAGCAGTGCCCTGGCGGTGGATAGCAATCAGCCCCAGCATTTT,CASSALAVDSNQPQHF
15,TRBV24-1,TRBJ2-5,-,TRBD1,TGTGCCACCAGTGATCGGACAGGAGCGATGGAGACCCAGTACTTC,CATSDRTGAMETQYF
12,TRBV6-2/TRBV6-3,TRBJ1-2,few,-,TGTGCCAGCAGTTACTCGAGGGGTAGCTACACCTTC,CASSYSRGSYTF